These 19 T cell receptor beta chains share one sample of origin, sequenced in a study of cytotoxic CD8 clonotypes in ibrutinib-treated CLL. The repertoire was sequenced with immunoSEQ multiplex PCR; TCRdb's copy has only in-frame clones and lacks some. The repertoire holds some 150,000 clones, with around three quarters as singletons. Sequencing used PBMCs, obtained after 12 months of ibrutinib treatment. Every receptor here comes from a human donor with chronic lymphocytic leukemia.

This clone was seen once. The genes are TRBV4-2 and TRBJ2-7, with 9 bases identical to TRBD2. The CDR3 is made up of 14 amino acids. Per germline, CDR1 LGHNA and CDR2 YNFKEQ. V gave up 1 base and J gave up 6 bases; unmatched junction bases: 4. The CDR3 reads CASSQVAGGLEQYF. The CDR3 region has the DNA TGTGCCAGCAGCCAAGTTGCGGGAGGGCTCGAGCAGTACTTC.

The chain recombines TRBV11-2 with TRBJ2-7, with a tentative D call TRBD1 (5 bases). The germline V gene has CDR1 SGHAT and CDR2 FQNNGV. The CDR3 spans 14 residues. V was clipped by 6 bases and J by 4 bases, with 16 bases between them. The CDR3 DNA reads as TGTGCCAGCAGTTCTGGGTATGCAGGGTACGAGCAGTACTTC. Translation gives CASSSGYAGYEQYF.

The gene calls are TRBV6-1 and TRBJ1-2; D is unresolved. Per germline, CDR1 MNHNS and CDR2 SASEGT. The CDR3 contains 11 residues. Between the trimmed V and J ends, which lost 5 bases and 2 bases, there was a span of 3 bases. The CDR3 DNA follows: TGTGCCAGCAGTTCCAACTATGGCTACACCTTC. Protein sequence: CASSSNYGYTF.

This clone came up once. The chain couples TRBV11-2 to TRBJ1-2; D is possibly TRBD1 (5 bases). Trimming stripped 5 bases from V and 6 bases from J, with 16 bases between. CDR1 and CDR2 from the germline V gene are SGHAT and FQNNGV. This CDR3 contains 14 residues. CDR3 residues: CASSNPKLGHGYTF. In nucleotides, the CDR3 is TGTGCCAGCAGCAACCCTAAGTTGGGGCATGGCTACACCTTC.

The V gene is TRBV7-2, the J gene TRBJ1-2; D is undetermined. The CDR3 loop spans 13 amino acids. Trimming cost V 1 base and J 14 bases, with 17 bases left between them. Germline values: CDR1 SGHTA, CDR2 FQGNSA. The CDR3 reads CASSLVHPGLETF. CDR3 DNA: TGTGCCAGCAGCTTAGTTCACCCCGGATTGGAAACCTTC.

J is TRBJ2-5 and V is TRBV27; TRBD2 is a possible D gene (5 bases). V shed 4 bases and J shed 5 bases, with 17 bases lying between them. Looked up from germline, CDR1 is MNHEY and CDR2 is SMNVEV (reference sequence). This CDR3 region has 15 residues. CDR3 coding DNA: TGTGCCAGCAGTTCCACGGGCGGTCCGGGGGAGACCCAGTACTTC. It yields the protein CASSSTGGPGETQYF.

This chain connects TRBV7-9 to TRBJ1-2; no reliable D call. V was trimmed by 1 base and J by 0 bases, leaving 12 bases between them. The CDR3 sequence is 16 residues long. In germline, CDR1 is SEHNR, CDR2 FQNEAQ (reference sequence). This CDR3 is CASSLEIPGPNYGYTF. The DNA for the CDR3 is TGTGCCAGCAGCTTAGAGATACCCGGGCCTAACTATGGCTACACCTTC.

The CDR3 DNA is TGTGCCTGGAGTGTACAGGGACGAGGTGAGCAGTACTTC. It is translated as CAWSVQGRGEQYF. This chain links TRBV30 with TRBJ2-7; possible D gene TRBD1, 6 bases. Germline-derived CDR1 and CDR2 are GTSNPN and SVGIG (reference sequence). The CDR3 sequence is 13 residues long. V lost 0 bases, J lost 7 bases, and 13 bases lay in between.

The chain is built from TRBV6-6 and TRBJ1-5, with D possibly matching TRBD1 (5 bases). Trimming stripped 4 bases from V and 8 bases from J, with 9 bases between. This CDR3 is built from 12 residues. Per germline, CDR1 MNHNY and CDR2 SVGAGI (reference sequence). The CDR3 loop is CASSSGVEPQHF. The CDR3 DNA reads as TGTGCCAGCAGTTCGGGGGTGGAGCCCCAGCATTTT.

A note on this clone: The sample carries other DNA sequences with the same CDR3. CDR3 loop: CAWSVRGYEQYF. CDR3 DNA sequence: TGTGCCTGGAGTGTACGGGGATACGAGCAGTACTTC. V is TRBV30 and J is TRBJ2-7; maybe TRBD2 (5 bases). Germline loops: CDR1 GTSNPN, CDR2 SVGIG (reference sequence). The CDR3 runs to 12 residues. The V gene lost 0 bases and the J gene lost 4 bases, with 7 bases spanning the gap.

The chain is built from TRBV14 and TRBJ2-1; the match to TRBD1 covers 10 bases. Germline V lookup: CDR1 SGHDN, CDR2 FVKESK. The trim removed 4 bases at V and 8 bases at J, leaving 11 bases unmatched. CDR3 size: 16 residues. The CDR3 DNA sequence: TGTGCCAGCAGCCTCCCTTGGGACAGGGGTGGTGATGAGCAGTTCTTC. Residues: CASSLPWDRGGDEQFF.

V usage is TRBV18 and J usage is TRBJ1-1; TRBD1 agrees at 8 bases. Germline assignment: CDR1 KGHSH and CDR2 LQKENI. V was clipped by 6 bases and J by 2 bases; unmatched bases: 5. This CDR3 has 14 amino acids. The CDR3 DNA reads as TGTGCCAGCTCGCAACAGGGGGGAAACACTGAAGCTTTCTTT. This translates into CASSQQGGNTEAFF. Based on the CDR3 plus reference TRBV18 and TRBJ1-1, the full variable domain is NAGVMQNPRHLVRRRGQEARLRCSPMKGHSHVYWYRQLPEEGLKFMVYLQKENIIDESGMPKERFSAEFPKEGPSILRIQQVVRGDSAAYFCASSQQGGNTEAFFGQGTRLTVV.

This clone was counted ten times or more. The J gene is TRBJ2-7, the V gene TRBV29-1; TRBD1 matches 7 bases. Germline V gene data show CDR1 as SQVTM and CDR2 as ANQGSEA. V was clipped by 6 bases and J by 6 bases; unmatched bases: 11. This CDR3 is built from 13 residues. DNA of the CDR3: TGCAGCGTAGCCGGGACAGACCTTACCGAGCAGTACTTC. This gives the protein CSVAGTDLTEQYF.

This clone was found a few times. This chain joins TRBV7-7 and TRBJ1-5; no firm D call. The CDR3 covers 13 residues. Trimming removed 5 bases from V and 4 bases from J, with 9 bases in between. Germline CDR1 is SSHAT and CDR2 is FNYEAQ (reference sequence). CDR3 in DNA: TGTGCCAGCAGCCCGAGCCCGAATCAGCCCCAGCATTTT. This encodes CASSPSPNQPQHF.

The V and J genes are TRBV7-2 and TRBJ1-5; TRBD1 matches at 7 bases. The length of the CDR3 is 16 residues. V gave up 3 bases and J gave up 2 bases; unmatched junction bases: 7. Germline lookup yields CDR1 SGHTA and CDR2 FQGNSA. In DNA, the CDR3 is TGTGCCAGCAGCTTTTCCGGGACAGAGGGCAATCAGCCCCAGCATTTT. It yields the protein CASSFSGTEGNQPQHF.

The chain couples TRBV30 to TRBJ1-4; possibly TRBD1 for D (5 bases). CDR1 GTSNPN and CDR2 SVGIG come from the germline V gene (reference sequence). The CDR3 is 13 residues long. The germline V and J ends were trimmed by 8 bases and 8 bases, with 18 bases remaining between them. The CDR3 region is CAGRSWGREKLFF. CDR3 DNA sequence: TGTGCCGGGCGGTCTTGGGGGAGGGAAAAACTGTTTTTT.

The chain uses TRBV7-6 and TRBJ2-7; 7 positions agree with TRBD1. Germline loops: CDR1 SGHVS, CDR2 FNYEAQ. The CDR3 extends over 15 amino acids. Trimming cost V 3 bases and J 3 bases; bases outside gene matches: 8. The chain's CDR3 is CASSLERGPRYEQYF. CDR3 in DNA: TGTGCCAGCAGCTTGGAGAGGGGGCCCCGCTACGAGCAGTACTTC.

The chain joins TRBV28 to TRBJ1-1, with 10 bases matching TRBD1. CDR3 length: 14 amino acids. Germline V gene sequence: CDR1 MDHEN, CDR2 SYDVKM. The junction had 6 bases not matched to a gene; V was cut back by 6 bases and J by 5 bases. CDR3 region: CASRYRDRGTEAFF. The CDR3, as DNA: TGTGCCAGCAGGTACCGGGACAGGGGTACTGAAGCTTTCTTT.

This clone was seen more than once but under ten times. The rearrangement joins TRBV27 to TRBJ1-5; D not resolved. The CDR3 sequence is 16 residues long. Germline CDR1 MNHEY, CDR2 SMNVEV (reference sequence). V was cut by 5 bases and J by 0 bases, with 14 bases left in between. CDR3: CASSPAGIPSNQPQHF. CDR3 in DNA: TGTGCCAGCAGTCCAGCGGGCATACCTAGCAATCAGCCCCAGCATTTT.